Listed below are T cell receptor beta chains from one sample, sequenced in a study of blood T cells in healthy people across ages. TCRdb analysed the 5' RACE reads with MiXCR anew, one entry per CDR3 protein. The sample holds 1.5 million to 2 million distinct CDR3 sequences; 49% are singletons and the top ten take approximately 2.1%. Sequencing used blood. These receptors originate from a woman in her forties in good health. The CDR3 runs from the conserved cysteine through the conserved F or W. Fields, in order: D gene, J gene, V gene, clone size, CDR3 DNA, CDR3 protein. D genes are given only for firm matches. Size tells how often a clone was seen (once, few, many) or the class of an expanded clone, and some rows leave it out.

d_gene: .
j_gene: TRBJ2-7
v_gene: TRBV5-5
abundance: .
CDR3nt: TGTGCCAGCAGCTTCATCGAACAGGGATCCGAGCAGTACTTC
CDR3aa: CASSFIEQGSEQYF

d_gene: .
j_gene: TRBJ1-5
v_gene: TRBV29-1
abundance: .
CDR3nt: TGCAGCGTTGTTAACAACACGTATCAGCCCCAGCATTTT
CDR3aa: CSVVNNTYQPQHF

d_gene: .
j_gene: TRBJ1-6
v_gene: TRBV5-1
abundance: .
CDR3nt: TGCGCCAGCAGGCTGGGGCAGGGCCATTCACCCCTCCACTTT
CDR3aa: CASRLGQGHSPLHF

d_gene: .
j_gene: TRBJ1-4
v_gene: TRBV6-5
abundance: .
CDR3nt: TGTGCCAGCAGTTACTCGAAGGGGTTTGGCGAAAAACTGTTTTTT
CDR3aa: CASSYSKGFGEKLFF

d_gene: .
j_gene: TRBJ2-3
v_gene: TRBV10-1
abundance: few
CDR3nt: TGCGCCAGCAGGGGACTTGGGCATACGCAGTATTTT
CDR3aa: CASRGLGHTQYF

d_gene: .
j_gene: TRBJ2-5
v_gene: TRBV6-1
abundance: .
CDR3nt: TGTGCCAGCAGTGAGATGTCGTGGGAAGAGACCCAGTACTTC
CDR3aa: CASSEMSWEETQYF

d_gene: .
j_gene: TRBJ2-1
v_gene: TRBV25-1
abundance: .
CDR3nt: TGTGCCAGCAGTGAACCGGGGAGCAATGAGCAGTTCTTC
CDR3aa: CASSEPGSNEQFF

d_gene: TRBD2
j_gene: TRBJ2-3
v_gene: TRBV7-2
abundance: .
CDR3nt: TGTGCCAGCAGCCCCCAAGGACTAGCCCGCCTCACAGATACGCAGTATTTT
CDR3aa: CASSPQGLARLTDTQYF

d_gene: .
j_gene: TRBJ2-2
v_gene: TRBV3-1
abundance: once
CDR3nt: TGTACCAGCAGCCGAGACCTCACCGGGGAGCTGTTTTTT
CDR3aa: CTSSRDLTGELFF

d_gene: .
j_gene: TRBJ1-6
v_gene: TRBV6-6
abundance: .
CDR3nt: TGTGCCAGCAGTCCTGAGCCCGAATCACCCCTCCACTTT
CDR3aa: CASSPEPESPLHF

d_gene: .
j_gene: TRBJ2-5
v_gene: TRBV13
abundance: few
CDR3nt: TGTGCCAGCAGCCTATACAGGGATACGGAGACCCAGTACTTC
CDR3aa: CASSLYRDTETQYF

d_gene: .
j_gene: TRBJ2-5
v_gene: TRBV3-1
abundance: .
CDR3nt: TGTGCCAGCACACGGCCGGGAGGGGGCCGGGAGACCCAGTACTTC
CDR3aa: CASTRPGGGRETQYF

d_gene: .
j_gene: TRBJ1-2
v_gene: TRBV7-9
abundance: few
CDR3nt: TGTGCCAGCAGCCCAAGCCAATATGGCTACACCTTC
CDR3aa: CASSPSQYGYTF

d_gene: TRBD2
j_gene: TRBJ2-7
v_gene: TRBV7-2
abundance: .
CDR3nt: TGTGCCAGCAGCTTAAGGGGGGGACTAGCGGGATCCTACGAGCAGTACTTC
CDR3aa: CASSLRGGLAGSYEQYF

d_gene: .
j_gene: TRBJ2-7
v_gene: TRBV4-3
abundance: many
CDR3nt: TGCGCCAGCAGCCAAGGGACGGACTCCTACGAGCAGTACTTC
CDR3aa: CASSQGTDSYEQYF

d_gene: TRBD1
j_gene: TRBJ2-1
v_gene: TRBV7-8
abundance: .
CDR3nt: TGTGCCAGCAGCCTAACCGGGACAGCGAGGAATGAGCAGTTCTTC
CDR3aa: CASSLTGTARNEQFF

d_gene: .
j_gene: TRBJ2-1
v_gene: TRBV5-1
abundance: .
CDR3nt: TGCGCCAGCAGCTCAAGGTGGAGGGACAATGAGCAGTTCTTC
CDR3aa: CASSSRWRDNEQFF

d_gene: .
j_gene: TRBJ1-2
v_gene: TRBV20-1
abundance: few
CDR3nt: TGCAGTGCTAGAGCTCCTTCTGGCTACACCTTC
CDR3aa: CSARAPSGYTF

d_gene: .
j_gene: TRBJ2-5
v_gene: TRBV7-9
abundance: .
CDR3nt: TGTGCCAGCAACTGGCCTCAAGAGACCCAGTACTTC
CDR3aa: CASNWPQETQYF

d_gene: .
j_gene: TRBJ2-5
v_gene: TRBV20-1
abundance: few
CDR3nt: TGCAGTGCCTCCGGGATCCGGGGCGTTGAGACCCAGTACTTC
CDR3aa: CSASGIRGVETQYF

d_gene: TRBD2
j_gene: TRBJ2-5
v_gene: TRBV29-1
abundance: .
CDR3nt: TGCAGCGTTGAAGTTCTAGCGGGGGGACTCCAAGAGACCCAGTACTTC
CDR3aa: CSVEVLAGGLQETQYF